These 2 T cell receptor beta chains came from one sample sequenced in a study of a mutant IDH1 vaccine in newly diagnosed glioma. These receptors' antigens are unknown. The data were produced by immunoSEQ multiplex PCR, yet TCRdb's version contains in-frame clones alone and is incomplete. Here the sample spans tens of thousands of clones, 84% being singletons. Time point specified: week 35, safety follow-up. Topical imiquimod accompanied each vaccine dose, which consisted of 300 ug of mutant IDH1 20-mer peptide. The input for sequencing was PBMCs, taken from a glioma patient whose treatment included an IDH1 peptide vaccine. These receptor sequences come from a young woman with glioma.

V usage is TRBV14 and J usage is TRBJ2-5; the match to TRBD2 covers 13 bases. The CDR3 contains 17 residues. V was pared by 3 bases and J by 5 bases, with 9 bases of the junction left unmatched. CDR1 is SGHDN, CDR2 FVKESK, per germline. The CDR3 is CASSQKGTSGIGETQYF. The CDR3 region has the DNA TGTGCCAGCAGCCAGAAAGGGACTAGCGGGATCGGGGAGACCCAGTACTTC.

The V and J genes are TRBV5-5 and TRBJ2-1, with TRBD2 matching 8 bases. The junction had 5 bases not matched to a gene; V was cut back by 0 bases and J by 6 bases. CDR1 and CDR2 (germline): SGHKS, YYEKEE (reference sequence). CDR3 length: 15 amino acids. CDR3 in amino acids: CASSLGTSLVNEQFF. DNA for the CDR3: TGTGCCAGCAGCTTGGGGACTAGCCTGGTCAATGAGCAGTTCTTC.